Listed below are T cell receptor beta chains from one sample, sequenced in a study of response to subunit inactivated influenza vaccine. TCRdb recomputed calls from the RT-PCR reads with MiXCR, one row per CDR3 protein. Of 590,000 or so distinct CDR3 sequences listed, approximately 15% were seen once; the top ten hold around 7.6%. The sample in question was PBMCs from blood, obtained around two weeks before vaccination. The receptors come from a man in his fifties or sixties who received an inactivated influenza vaccine. Each CDR3 is given with its conserved first and last residue. The D gene is left open where the match is weak. Some rows have no size entry. The others give once, few or many, or a class for an expanded clone.

TRBV28	TRBJ2-5	.	.	TGTGCCAGCAGTTTTACCTGGAGGGAGTCAGAGACCCAGTACTTC	CASSFTWRESETQYF
TRBV7-9	TRBJ2-5	TRBD2	.	TGTGCCAGCAGCTCACGACTAGCGGGAGTCGAGACCCAGTACTTC	CASSSRLAGVETQYF
TRBV5-1	TRBJ2-3	TRBD2	few	TGCGCCAGCAGCTTGGCCGCTTCACCGGGACTAGCGGGCCCCAGCACAGATACGCAGTATTTT	CASSLAASPGLAGPSTDTQYF
TRBV2	TRBJ2-7	TRBD2	few	TGTGCCAGCAGCCCGGCCCGGGCTAGCGGGACCTACGAGCAGTACTTC	CASSPARASGTYEQYF
TRBV4-1	TRBJ2-7	TRBD2	.	TGCGCCAGCAGCCTAACCGGACTAGCGGGTAGCTCCGGCTACGAGCAGTACTTC	CASSLTGLAGSSGYEQYF
TRBV30	TRBJ2-5	.	few	TGTGCCTCGGCGGTAGGTGAGACCCAGTACTTC	CASAVGETQYF
TRBV7-9	TRBJ2-4	.	.	TGTGCCAGCAGCGAATCCCTTGGGGTAATAGCCAAAAACATTCAGTACTTC	CASSESLGVIAKNIQYF
TRBV12-3/TRBV12-4	TRBJ2-3	.	.	TGTGCCAGTCTTGGCCGCGCAGATACGCAGTATTTT	CASLGRADTQYF
TRBV5-1	TRBJ2-2	TRBD2	.	TGCGCCAGCAGCTGGGGGGGACTAGCGGGAAATGCGAACACCGGGGAGCTGTTTTTT	CASSWGGLAGNANTGELFF
TRBV4-3	TRBJ1-2	.	.	TGCGCCAGCAGCCAAGATGGGGATCGTGGCTACACCTTC	CASSQDGDRGYTF
TRBV7-9	TRBJ2-3	TRBD2	.	TGTGCCAGCAGATATGGGACTAGCGGCACAGATACGCAGTATTTT	CASRYGTSGTDTQYF
TRBV12-3/TRBV12-4	TRBJ2-3	TRBD2	.	TGTGCCAGCAGCCCGCGGGGGACCTACACAGATACGCAGTATTTT	CASSPRGTYTDTQYF
TRBV10-3	TRBJ2-1	TRBD2	.	TGTGCCACGGAGCGGGGGGACTCTGAGCAGTTCTTC	CATERGDSEQFF
TRBV6-2/TRBV6-3	TRBJ2-7	TRBD1	many	TGTGCCAGCAGTTACCCGGCAGGGGGTGTCTCCTACGAGCAGTACTTC	CASSYPAGGVSYEQYF
TRBV20-1	TRBJ2-3	.	few	TGCAGTGCTAGGCCACTCACAGTTGGGGCAGATACGCAGTATTTT	CSARPLTVGADTQYF
TRBV20-1	TRBJ1-2	.	few	TGCAGTGCTAGAAGTAGAGGGGGGCCGGGTGATGGCTACACCTTC	CSARSRGGPGDGYTF
TRBV30	TRBJ2-3	.	.	TGTGCCTGGGCGACTCCGGGACACAGCACAGATACGCAGTATTTT	CAWATPGHSTDTQYF
TRBV6-1	TRBJ2-2	TRBD1	.	TGTGCCAGCATTGACAGGGGGAACACCGGGGAGCTGTTTTTT	CASIDRGNTGELFF
TRBV7-2	TRBJ1-1	.	few	TGTGCCAGCAGCTTAGCACAACAGGGATCTGAAGCTTTCTTT	CASSLAQQGSEAFF
TRBV5-1	TRBJ2-3	.	once	TGCGCCAGCAGTACGGGGGCAGATACGCAGTATTTT	CASSTGADTQYF
TRBV10-3	TRBJ2-1	.	.	TGTGCCATCAGTGAGTCCATGGACAGAGTTTACAATGAGCAGTTCTTC	CAISESMDRVYNEQFF
TRBV3-1	TRBJ2-5	.	.	TGTGCCAGCAGCCAAGAGGGGGGAAAAGAGACCCAGTACTTC	CASSQEGGKETQYF
TRBV12-3/TRBV12-4	TRBJ2-5	.	.	TGTGCCAGCAGTTTTCAACGGCCGGGGGCCCAGTACTTC	CASSFQRPGAQYF
TRBV6-2/TRBV6-3	TRBJ2-3	TRBD2	few	TGTGCCAGCACTTTAGCGGGAGCAGATACGCAGTATTTT	CASTLAGADTQYF
TRBV2	TRBJ2-5	.	few	TGTGCCAGCAGTGAAGGGGGGAATACTAGACAAGAGACCCAGTACTTC	CASSEGGNTRQETQYF
TRBV28	TRBJ2-1	.	few	TGTGCCAGCAGTCCCATTGGGTATGAGCAGTTCTTC	CASSPIGYEQFF
TRBV5-5	TRBJ2-3	.	.	TGTGCCAGCAGCTTGTTCAGGACGGGGAGACTTAGCACAGATACGCAGTATTTT	CASSLFRTGRLSTDTQYF
TRBV12-3/TRBV12-4	TRBJ1-1	TRBD1	many	TGTGCCAGCAGTTTCGGGACAGAGACTGAAGCTTTCTTT	CASSFGTETEAFF
TRBV15	TRBJ1-6	TRBD1	few	TGTGCCACCAGCAGAGGGGACAGACTGAGCTCACCCCTCCACTTT	CATSRGDRLSSPLHF
TRBV2	TRBJ1-1	.	many	TGTGCCAGCCCCTCTAACACTGAAGCTTTCTTT	CASPSNTEAFF
TRBV10-2	TRBJ2-5	TRBD2	.	TGCGCCAGCAGCCCGACTAGCGGGAGACCAGAGACCCAGTACTTC	CASSPTSGRPETQYF
TRBV6-2/TRBV6-3	TRBJ1-6	.	.	TGTGCCAGCAGTTACTTGGGTCCAGGCTTTCAACCCCTCCACTTT	CASSYLGPGFQPLHF
TRBV9	TRBJ2-1	TRBD1	few	TGTGCCAGCAGCAAAGTGGGACAGGGGGGCAATGAGCAGTTCTTC	CASSKVGQGGNEQFF
TRBV4-3	TRBJ2-7	TRBD2	.	TGCGCCAGCAGCGCGGCAGGCGGGAGGTCCGCCCTGGGGGAGCAGTACTTC	CASSAAGGRSALGEQYF
TRBV3-1	TRBJ2-5	TRBD1	.	TGTGCCAGCAGCCAAGGCAGGGGGCTGGAGACCCAGTACTTC	CASSQGRGLETQYF
TRBV7-9	TRBJ1-2	.	.	TGTGCCAGCAGCTCCGGGGTCGGGGGGCCCTATGGCTACACCTTC	CASSSGVGGPYGYTF
TRBV15	TRBJ2-1	.	many	TGTGCCACCAGCAGAGACCAACTAGCCGATGAGCAGTTCTTC	CATSRDQLADEQFF
TRBV30	TRBJ2-7	TRBD2	few	TGTGCCTGGAGTGTACCCTCGGGGGGAGACTACGAGCAGTACTTC	CAWSVPSGGDYEQYF
TRBV6-1	TRBJ2-2	.	.	TGTGCCAGCAGTGACGTGGGGATAAGAAATACCGGGGAGCTGTTTTTT	CASSDVGIRNTGELFF
TRBV20-1	TRBJ1-5	.	.	TGCAGTGCTCCTCACGCGGCCGTTAGCAATCAGCCCCAGCATTTT	CSAPHAAVSNQPQHF
TRBV5-1	TRBJ2-3	TRBD1	few	TGCGCCAGCAGTTCTGACAGGGGCATCTTAGATACGCAGTATTTT	CASSSDRGILDTQYF
TRBV4-1	TRBJ2-1	TRBD2	few	TGCGCCAGCAGCCAAGATCGCGGGAGCCTCCACAATGAGCAGTTCTTC	CASSQDRGSLHNEQFF
TRBV10-3	TRBJ1-1	TRBD1	.	TGTGCCATCAGTGAAACAGGGGGCAGGACTGAAGCTTTCTTT	CAISETGGRTEAFF
TRBV12-3/TRBV12-4	TRBJ2-7	.	few	TGTGCCAGCAGCCCAATGCGGGACGCGAGTTTCTACGAGCAGTACTTC	CASSPMRDASFYEQYF
TRBV11-2	TRBJ1-2	.	.	TGTGCCAGCAGCTTAGAGGTGCCGGGGGTGCGCTACACCTTC	CASSLEVPGVRYTF
TRBV7-6	TRBJ1-4	.	many	TGTGCCAGCAGCTTAGTAACGGGAAAACTGTTTTTT	CASSLVTGKLFF
TRBV6-2/TRBV6-3	TRBJ2-4	.	few	TGTGCCAGCAGTTACGCCCGCCAGGGAGGAAACATTCAGTACTTC	CASSYARQGGNIQYF
TRBV12-3/TRBV12-4	TRBJ2-3	.	many	TGTGCCAGCAGTCTCCGACAGATCACAGATACGCAGTATTTT	CASSLRQITDTQYF
TRBV12-3/TRBV12-4	TRBJ2-4	.	few	TGTGCCAGCAGTTTATCAGGACAGCAAAACATTCAGTACTTC	CASSLSGQQNIQYF